This T cell receptor beta chain was observed in a study of blood T cell repertoires in COVID-19. Overall study: COVID-19 samples collected from the United States, Italy and Spain covered acute and convalescent phases. T cells, B-cell-depleted T cells, or PBMCs supplied cDNA or gDNA.

Original processing notes: Scientists estimated how many nucleated cells there were by amplifying reference gene primers. Sequencing used immunoSEQ multiplex PCR; TCRdb keeps in-frame clones, though not all of them. From that table come the V and J calls and clone size; the DNA was used to work out D and trimming. This sample has some 250,000 clones; about 76% occur once, and the top ten carry around 3%. The CDR3 consists of 16 residues. The V gene lost 0 bases and the J gene lost 0 bases, with 11 bases spanning the gap. The germline V gene has CDR1 LGHDT and CDR2 YNNKEL (reference sequence). The J gene is TRBJ1-2, the V gene TRBV3-1 (or the pseudogene TRBV3-2); tentatively, D is TRBD1 (5 bases). The sequencing input was peripheral blood. This clonotype was sampled from an older woman with active or convalescent COVID-19. The CDR3 nucleotides are TGTGCCAGCAGCCAAGAGGGGGGTACCGCTAACTATGGCTACACCTTC. Its protein is CASSQEGGTANYGYTF.